The rows below give T cell receptor beta chains drawn from one sample of a study of CXCR3-negative and CXCR3-positive naive CD8 T cells. From the 5' RACE reads, TCRdb lists one entry per CDR3 protein and no DNA. This table lists over 80,000 distinct CDR3 sequences. The sequenced material came from naive CXCR3- CD8+ T cells from blood. The receptors derive from a human donor in good health. Some clones in this sample may be carry-over from other donors' samples. Both conserved end residues are part of each CDR3. Each record gives: CDR3 protein, J gene, V gene.

CDR3: CASSSVFNEQFF; J: TRBJ2-1; V: TRBV7-2
CDR3: CASIPSGLEGDTGELFF; J: TRBJ2-2; V: TRBV5-5
CDR3: CASRGVNYGYTF; J: TRBJ1-2; V: TRBV19
CDR3: CASSWPGLAGPYEQYF; J: TRBJ2-7; V: TRBV11-2
CDR3: CASSRQGPYNEQFF; J: TRBJ2-1; V: TRBV6-6
CDR3: CASSPGGGDQETQYF; J: TRBJ2-5; V: TRBV4-2
CDR3: CASSSTGGEQYF; J: TRBJ2-7; V: TRBV7-9
CDR3: CASSFGGYYEQYF; J: TRBJ2-7; V: TRBV11-2
CDR3: CASSQVRTGTREQYF; J: TRBJ2-7; V: TRBV3-1
CDR3: CASSQDWPALLCTF; J: TRBJ1-2; V: TRBV4-1
CDR3: CASSLSAGTATYEQYF; J: TRBJ2-7; V: TRBV7-9
CDR3: CSVYKGGQGDHEQYF; J: TRBJ2-7; V: TRBV29-1
CDR3: CASSPREGVPNTEAFF; J: TRBJ1-1; V: TRBV7-9
CDR3: CASSFGGSTGELFF; J: TRBJ2-2; V: TRBV7-3
CDR3: CASSLGAGTFYNEQFF; J: TRBJ2-1; V: TRBV7-2
CDR3: CSVQDWIRYNEQFF; J: TRBJ2-1; V: TRBV29-1